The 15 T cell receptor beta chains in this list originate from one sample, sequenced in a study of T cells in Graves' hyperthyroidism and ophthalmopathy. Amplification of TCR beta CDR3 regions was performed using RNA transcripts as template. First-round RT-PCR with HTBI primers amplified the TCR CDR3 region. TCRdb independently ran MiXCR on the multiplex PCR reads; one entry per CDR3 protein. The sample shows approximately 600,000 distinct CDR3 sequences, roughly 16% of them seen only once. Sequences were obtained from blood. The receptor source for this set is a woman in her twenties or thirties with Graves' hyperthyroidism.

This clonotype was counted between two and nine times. The CDR3 is CASRATTYSYEQYF. The CDR3 DNA is TGTGCCAGCAGGGCCACTACCTACTCCTACGAGCAGTACTTC. The chain couples TRBV7-6 to TRBJ2-7; the D is unclear. Germline values: CDR1 SGHVS, CDR2 FNYEAQ. V lost 6 bases and J lost 0, with 12 bases in between. The CDR3 runs 14 residues.

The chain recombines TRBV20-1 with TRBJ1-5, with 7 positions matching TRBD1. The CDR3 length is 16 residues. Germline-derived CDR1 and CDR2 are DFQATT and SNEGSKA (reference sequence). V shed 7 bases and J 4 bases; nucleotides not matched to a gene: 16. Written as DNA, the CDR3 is TGCAGTGTACATCCGCAGGGGGGGATACCTAATCAGCCCCAGCATTTT. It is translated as CSVHPQGGIPNQPQHF.

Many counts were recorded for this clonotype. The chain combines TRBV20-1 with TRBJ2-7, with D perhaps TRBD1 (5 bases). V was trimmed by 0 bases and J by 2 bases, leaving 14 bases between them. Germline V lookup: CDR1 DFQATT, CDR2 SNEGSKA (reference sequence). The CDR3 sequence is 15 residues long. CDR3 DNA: TGCAGTGCTAGAGAACTCAGGGTACGAACCTACGAGCAGTACTTC. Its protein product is CSARELRVRTYEQYF.

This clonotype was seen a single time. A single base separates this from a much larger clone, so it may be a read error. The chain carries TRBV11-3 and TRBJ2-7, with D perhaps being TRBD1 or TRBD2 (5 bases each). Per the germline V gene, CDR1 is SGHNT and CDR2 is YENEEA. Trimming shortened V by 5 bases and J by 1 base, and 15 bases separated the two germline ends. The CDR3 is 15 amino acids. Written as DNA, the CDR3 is TGTGCCAGCAGCCCCGAGGGGACGGTTTCCTACGAGCAGTACTTC. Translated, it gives CASSPEGTVSYEQYF. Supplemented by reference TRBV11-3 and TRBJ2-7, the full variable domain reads EAGVVQSPRYKIIEKKQPVAFWCNPISGHNTLYWYLQNLGQGPELLIRYENEEAVDDSQLPKDRFSAERLKGVDSTLKIQPAELGDSAVYLCASSPEGTVSYEQYFGPGTRLTVT.

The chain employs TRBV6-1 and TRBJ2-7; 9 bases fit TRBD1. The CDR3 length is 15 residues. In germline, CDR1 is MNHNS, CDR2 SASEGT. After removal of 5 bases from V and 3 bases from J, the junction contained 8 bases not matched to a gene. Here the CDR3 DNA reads TGTGCCAGCAGTTTGGAGACAGGGGGGAACTACGAGCAGTACTTC. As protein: CASSLETGGNYEQYF.

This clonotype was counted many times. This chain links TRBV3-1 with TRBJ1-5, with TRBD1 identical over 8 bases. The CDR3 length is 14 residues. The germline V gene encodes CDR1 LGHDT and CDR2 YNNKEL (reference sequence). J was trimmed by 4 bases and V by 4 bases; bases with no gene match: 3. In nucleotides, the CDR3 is TGTGCCAGCAGCCGAAGACAGGGGAATCAGCCCCAGCATTTT. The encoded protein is CASSRRQGNQPQHF. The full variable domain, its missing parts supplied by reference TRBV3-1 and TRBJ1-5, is DTAVSQTPKYLVTQMGNDKSIKCEQNLGHDTMYWYKQDSKKFLKIMFSYNNKELIINETVPNRFSPKSPDKAHLNLHINSLELGDSAVYFCASSRRQGNQPQHFGDGTRLSIL.

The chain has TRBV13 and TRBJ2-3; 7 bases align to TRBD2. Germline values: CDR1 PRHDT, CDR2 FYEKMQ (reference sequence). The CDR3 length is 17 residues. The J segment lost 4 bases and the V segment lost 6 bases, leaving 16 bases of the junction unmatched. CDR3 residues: CASRARGTTARPDTQYF. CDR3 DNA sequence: TGTGCCAGCAGAGCACGCGGGACTACGGCACGACCAGATACGCAGTATTTT.

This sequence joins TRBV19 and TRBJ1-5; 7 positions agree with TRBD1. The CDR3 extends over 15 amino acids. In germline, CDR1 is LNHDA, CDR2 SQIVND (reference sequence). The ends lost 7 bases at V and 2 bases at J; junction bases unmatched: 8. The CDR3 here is CASTLGQQGNQPQHF. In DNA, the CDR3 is TGTGCCAGTACCCTGGGACAGCAGGGCAATCAGCCCCAGCATTTT.

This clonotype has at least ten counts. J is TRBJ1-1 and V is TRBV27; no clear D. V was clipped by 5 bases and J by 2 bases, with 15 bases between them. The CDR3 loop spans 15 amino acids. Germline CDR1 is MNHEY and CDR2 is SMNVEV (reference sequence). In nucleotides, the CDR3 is TGTGCCAGCAGTGATCAGGTTGGCGCCAACACTGAAGCTTTCTTT. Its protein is CASSDQVGANTEAFF.

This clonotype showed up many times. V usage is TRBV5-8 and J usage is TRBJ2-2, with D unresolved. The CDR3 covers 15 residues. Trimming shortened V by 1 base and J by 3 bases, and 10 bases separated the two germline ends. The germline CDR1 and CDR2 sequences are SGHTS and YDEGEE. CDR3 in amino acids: CASSLSPGDTGELFF. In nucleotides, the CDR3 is TGTGCCAGCAGCTTGTCCCCGGGCGACACCGGGGAGCTGTTTTTT.

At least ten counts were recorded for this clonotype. CDR3 protein: CASSSGIGRGTDTQYF. The CDR3 region has the DNA TGTGCCAGCAGCTCGGGAATAGGCAGGGGCACAGATACGCAGTATTTT. The V and J genes are TRBV7-8 and TRBJ2-3; tentatively, D is TRBD1 or TRBD2 (5 bases each). The CDR3 has 16 residues. The germline V and J ends were trimmed by 4 bases and 1 base, with 15 bases remaining between them. Germline V gene lookup returns CDR1 SGHVS and CDR2 FQNEAQ.

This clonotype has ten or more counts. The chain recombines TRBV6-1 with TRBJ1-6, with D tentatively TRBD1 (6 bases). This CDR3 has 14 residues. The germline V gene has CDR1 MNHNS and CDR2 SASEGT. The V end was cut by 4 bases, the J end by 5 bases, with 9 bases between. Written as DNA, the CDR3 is TGTGCCAGCAGTGTACAGGGAAATAATTCACCCCTCCACTTT. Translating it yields CASSVQGNNSPLHF.

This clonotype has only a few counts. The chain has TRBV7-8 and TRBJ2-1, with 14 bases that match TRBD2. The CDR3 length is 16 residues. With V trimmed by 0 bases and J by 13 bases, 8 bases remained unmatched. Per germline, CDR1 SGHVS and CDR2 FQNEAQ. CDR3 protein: CASSLAGTSGRQTQFF. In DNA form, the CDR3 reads TGTGCCAGCAGCTTAGCGGGGACTAGCGGGAGACAAACCCAGTTCTTC. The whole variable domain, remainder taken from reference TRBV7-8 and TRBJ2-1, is GAGVSQSPRYKVAKRGQDVALRCDPISGHVSLFWYQQALGQGPEFLTYFQNEAQLDKSGLPSDRFFAERPEGSVSTLKIQRTQQEDSAVYLCASSLAGTSGRQTQFFGPGTRLTVL.

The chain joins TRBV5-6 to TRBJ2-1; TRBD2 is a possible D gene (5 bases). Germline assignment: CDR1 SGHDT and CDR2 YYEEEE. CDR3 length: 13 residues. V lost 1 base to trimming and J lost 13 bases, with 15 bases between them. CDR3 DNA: TGTGCCAGCAGCTTGTTGAGCGGCCCCAGCCAGTTCTTC. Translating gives CASSLLSGPSQFF.

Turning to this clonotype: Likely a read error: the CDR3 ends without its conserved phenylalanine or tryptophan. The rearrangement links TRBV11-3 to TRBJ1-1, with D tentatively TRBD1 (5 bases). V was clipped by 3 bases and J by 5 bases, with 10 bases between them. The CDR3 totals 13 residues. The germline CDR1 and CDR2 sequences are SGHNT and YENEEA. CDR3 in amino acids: CASSFAWGTEAFS. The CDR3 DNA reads TGTGCCAGCAGCTTCGCCTGGGGGACTGAAGCTTTCTCT.